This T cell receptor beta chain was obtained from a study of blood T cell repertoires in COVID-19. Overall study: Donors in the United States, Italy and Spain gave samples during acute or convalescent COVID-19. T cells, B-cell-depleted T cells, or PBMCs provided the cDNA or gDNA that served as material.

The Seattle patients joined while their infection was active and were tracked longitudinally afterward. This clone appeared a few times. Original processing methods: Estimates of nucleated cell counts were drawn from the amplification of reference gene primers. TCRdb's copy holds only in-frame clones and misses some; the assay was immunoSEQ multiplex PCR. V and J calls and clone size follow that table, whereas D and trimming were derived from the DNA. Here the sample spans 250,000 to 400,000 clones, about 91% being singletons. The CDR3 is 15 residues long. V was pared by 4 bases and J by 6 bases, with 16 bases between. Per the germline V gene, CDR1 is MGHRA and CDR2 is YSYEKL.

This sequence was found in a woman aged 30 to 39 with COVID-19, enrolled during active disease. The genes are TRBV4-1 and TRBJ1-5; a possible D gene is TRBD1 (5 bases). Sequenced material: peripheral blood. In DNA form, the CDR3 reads TGCGCCAGCAGCCCTATGGGGGGGGTCGGTCAGCCCCAGCATTTT. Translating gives CASSPMGGVGQPQHF.